Listed below are T cell receptor beta chains from one sample, sequenced in a study of neurological immune-mediated disorders. Using its own MiXCR run on the 5' RACE reads, TCRdb lists one record per CDR3 protein. Here the sample spans under 100,000 distinct CDR3 sequences, roughly 13% being singletons. Specimen: PBMCs. Receptors originate from a female donor with HTLV-1-associated myelopathy (HAM/TSP). CDR3s include the opening cysteine and the closing phenylalanine or tryptophan. A D gene is named only where the DNA matches it firmly. Only part of the rows carry a size: once, few, many, or a class if the clone is expanded.

d_gene: TRBD1; j_gene: TRBJ2-7; abundance: many; v_gene: TRBV5-6; len: 16; CDR3nt: TGTGCCAGCAGCTCGCCTCGGGACAGGGTTACCGACGAGCAGTACTTC; CDR3aa: CASSSPRDRVTDEQYF
d_gene: TRBD1; j_gene: TRBJ1-5; abundance: few; v_gene: TRBV7-8; len: 14; CDR3nt: TGTGCCAGCAGCATCCGGGACAGGGGTCAGCCCCAGCATTTT; CDR3aa: CASSIRDRGQPQHF
d_gene: TRBD2; j_gene: TRBJ2-3; abundance: many; v_gene: TRBV28; len: 13; CDR3nt: TGTGCCAGCAGGGCGGGGGGGCAAGATACGCAGTATTTT; CDR3aa: CASRAGGQDTQYF
d_gene: -; j_gene: TRBJ2-7; abundance: many; v_gene: TRBV12-3/TRBV12-4; len: 12; CDR3nt: TGTGCCAGCAGTGACTTAGGTTACGAGCAGTACTTC; CDR3aa: CASSDLGYEQYF
d_gene: -; j_gene: TRBJ1-1; abundance: many; v_gene: TRBV12-3/TRBV12-4; len: 13; CDR3nt: TGTGCCAGCAGTTTTGGGGGGAACACTGAAGCTTTCTTT; CDR3aa: CASSFGGNTEAFF
d_gene: -; j_gene: TRBJ1-2; abundance: many; v_gene: TRBV5-1; len: 12; CDR3nt: TGTGCCAGCAGCTTGGCAGGGGATGGCTACACCTTC; CDR3aa: CASSLAGDGYTF
d_gene: TRBD2; j_gene: TRBJ2-5; abundance: many; v_gene: TRBV28; len: 14; CDR3nt: TGTGCCAGCAGGAATAGCGGGGGGGGGGAGACCCAGTACTTC; CDR3aa: CASRNSGGGETQYF
d_gene: TRBD2; j_gene: TRBJ2-5; abundance: many; v_gene: TRBV18; len: 15; CDR3nt: TGTGCCAGCTCACTCCCGGGACTAGCGCAAGAGACCCAGTACTTC; CDR3aa: CASSLPGLAQETQYF
d_gene: -; j_gene: TRBJ2-3; abundance: many; v_gene: TRBV5-1; len: 13; CDR3nt: TGCGCCAGCAGCCTTGGGGCGGGTGATACGCAGTATTTT; CDR3aa: CASSLGAGDTQYF
d_gene: TRBD2; j_gene: TRBJ2-5; abundance: -; v_gene: TRBV5-1; len: 15; CDR3nt: TGCGCCAGCAGACCTGGGGGGGGGTCCGAAGAGACCCAGTACTTC; CDR3aa: CASRPGGGSEETQYF
d_gene: TRBD2; j_gene: TRBJ2-1; abundance: many; v_gene: TRBV9; len: 16; CDR3nt: TGTGCCAGCAGCGTAGTCTCGGGGGGGGCCTACAATGAGCAGTTCTTC; CDR3aa: CASSVVSGGAYNEQFF
d_gene: -; j_gene: TRBJ2-7; abundance: many; v_gene: TRBV2; len: 15; CDR3nt: TGTGCCAGTGGAGCCCGGACACCGAGCTCCTACGAGCAGTACTTC; CDR3aa: CASGARTPSSYEQYF
d_gene: -; j_gene: TRBJ1-5; abundance: many; v_gene: TRBV20-1; len: 12; CDR3nt: TGCAGTGCTAGAGAAAGTAATCAGCCCCAGCATTTT; CDR3aa: CSARESNQPQHF
d_gene: TRBD2; j_gene: TRBJ2-2; abundance: many; v_gene: TRBV20-1; len: 15; CDR3nt: TGCAGTGCTAGAGTTCCTAGCGGGGGGCCCGGGGAGCTGTTTTTT; CDR3aa: CSARVPSGGPGELFF
d_gene: -; j_gene: TRBJ2-2; abundance: many; v_gene: TRBV27; len: 12; CDR3nt: TGTGCCAGCAGTCCCGACACCGGGGAGCTGTTTTTT; CDR3aa: CASSPDTGELFF
d_gene: -; j_gene: TRBJ2-1; abundance: many; v_gene: TRBV2; len: 14; CDR3nt: TGTGCCAGCAGGCCCCGTGTGGGAGGCGATGAGCAGTTCTTC; CDR3aa: CASRPRVGGDEQFF
d_gene: -; j_gene: TRBJ2-1; abundance: many; v_gene: TRBV6-5; len: 11; CDR3nt: TGTGCCAGCAGTTCTCTCAATGAGCAGTTCTTC; CDR3aa: CASSSLNEQFF
d_gene: -; j_gene: TRBJ2-1; abundance: few; v_gene: TRBV5-1; len: 16; CDR3nt: TGCGCCAGCAGCTTGCAACCCCCCGGGACCTACAATGAGCAGTTCTTC; CDR3aa: CASSLQPPGTYNEQFF
d_gene: -; j_gene: TRBJ1-5; abundance: many; v_gene: TRBV12-3/TRBV12-4; len: 14; CDR3nt: TGTGCCAGCAGTTTAAAGTGGGACAATCAGCCCCAGCATTTT; CDR3aa: CASSLKWDNQPQHF
d_gene: -; j_gene: TRBJ2-7; abundance: many; v_gene: TRBV21-1; len: 15; CDR3nt: TGTGCCAGCAGCAAAACACCGGGACAGGACTACGAGCAGTACTTC; CDR3aa: CASSKTPGQDYEQYF
d_gene: -; j_gene: TRBJ1-2; abundance: -; v_gene: TRBV28; len: 15; CDR3nt: TGTGCCAGCAGTTTGATAGGGCGAGATAACTATGGCTACACCTTC; CDR3aa: CASSLIGRDNYGYTF
d_gene: TRBD2; j_gene: TRBJ2-3; abundance: many; v_gene: TRBV25-1; len: 15; CDR3nt: TGTGCCAGCAGTGAATCCGGGGGGGCCACAGATACGCAGTATTTT; CDR3aa: CASSESGGATDTQYF
d_gene: TRBD1; j_gene: TRBJ2-3; abundance: few; v_gene: TRBV7-9; len: 21; CDR3nt: TGTGCCAGCAGCTTAGCGGATGGTGCTCTTTCCACCGGGACAGGGTTCCATACGCAGTATTTT; CDR3aa: CASSLADGALSTGTGFHTQYF
d_gene: TRBD2; j_gene: TRBJ2-5; abundance: many; v_gene: TRBV5-1; len: 16; CDR3nt: TGCGCCAGCAGCTTGTATCCTAGCGGGGGGCTAGAGACCCAGTACTTC; CDR3aa: CASSLYPSGGLETQYF
d_gene: -; j_gene: TRBJ1-5; abundance: many; v_gene: TRBV5-1; len: 15; CDR3nt: TGCGCCAGCAGCTTGGAACAGGGAGCGAACCAGCCCCAGCATTTT; CDR3aa: CASSLEQGANQPQHF
d_gene: -; j_gene: TRBJ2-7; abundance: once; v_gene: TRBV19; len: 16; CDR3nt: TGTGCCAGTAGTCCCTCCGGCCTAGCACTCGCCTACGAGCAGTACTTC; CDR3aa: CASSPSGLALAYEQYF
d_gene: -; j_gene: TRBJ2-1; abundance: many; v_gene: TRBV5-1; len: 14; CDR3nt: TGCGCCAGCAGCTTGAGCAGGGGGGAGGATGAGCAGTTCTTC; CDR3aa: CASSLSRGEDEQFF
d_gene: -; j_gene: TRBJ2-3; abundance: many; v_gene: TRBV20-1; len: 14; CDR3nt: TGCAGCGCTAGGGAAGGCAGAAGCACAGATACGCAGTATTTT; CDR3aa: CSAREGRSTDTQYF